This is a list of T cell receptor beta chains from one sample in a study of T cell changes during pregnancy in multiple sclerosis. The table came from immunoSEQ multiplex PCR; TCRdb's copy has only in-frame clones and leaves some out. The sample holds under 95,000 clones, over 85% seen once. Source: peripheral blood, taken in the second trimester of pregnancy. The receptors stem from a female donor in good health, enrolled as a control in a pregnancy study. Both conserved end residues are part of each CDR3. The D gene is left open where the match is weak. Clone size is given for some rows only: seen once, a few or many times, or a class if the clone is expanded.

v_gene: TRBV4-1
d_gene: .
j_gene: TRBJ1-5
abundance: .
CDR3aa: CASSLGGQGQPQHF
CDR3nt: TGCGCCAGCAGCCTGGGGGGGCAGGGTCAGCCCCAGCATTTT

v_gene: TRBV7-6
d_gene: TRBD2
j_gene: TRBJ2-1
abundance: .
CDR3aa: CASSLRSSGLSYNEQFF
CDR3nt: TGTGCCAGCAGCTTGAGGTCTAGCGGCCTCTCCTACAATGAGCAGTTCTTC

v_gene: TRBV9
d_gene: TRBD2
j_gene: TRBJ2-1
abundance: once
CDR3aa: CASSARLAGYNEQFF
CDR3nt: TGTGCCAGCAGCGCACGACTAGCGGGCTACAATGAGCAGTTCTTC

v_gene: TRBV5-1
d_gene: .
j_gene: TRBJ1-2
abundance: .
CDR3aa: CASSRDTGSGYTF
CDR3nt: TGCGCCAGCAGCCGGGACACGGGCAGCGGCTACACCTTC

v_gene: TRBV5-1
d_gene: .
j_gene: TRBJ1-1
abundance: .
CDR3aa: CASSSGTPKNTEAFF
CDR3nt: TGCGCCAGCAGCTCCGGGACTCCTAAGAACACTGAAGCTTTCTTT

v_gene: TRBV27
d_gene: TRBD2
j_gene: TRBJ2-7
abundance: .
CDR3aa: CASSSGLAYEQYF
CDR3nt: TGTGCCAGCAGTAGCGGACTAGCCTACGAGCAGTACTTC

v_gene: TRBV28
d_gene: .
j_gene: TRBJ1-1
abundance: .
CDR3aa: CASTGGGQQNTEAFF
CDR3nt: TGTGCCAGCACGGGGGGGGGACAACAGAACACTGAAGCTTTCTTT

v_gene: TRBV29-1
d_gene: .
j_gene: TRBJ2-7
abundance: .
CDR3aa: CSVRTVRDRAYEQYF
CDR3nt: TGCAGCGTGCGAACAGTTAGAGACAGAGCCTACGAGCAGTACTTC

v_gene: TRBV5-6
d_gene: .
j_gene: TRBJ2-1
abundance: .
CDR3aa: CASSARRGIGFRLNEQFF
CDR3nt: TGTGCCAGCAGCGCGAGGCGGGGAATCGGATTTCGCCTCAATGAGCAGTTCTTC

v_gene: TRBV6-6
d_gene: .
j_gene: TRBJ2-1
abundance: .
CDR3aa: CASSYAGQGEQFF
CDR3nt: TGTGCCAGCAGTTATGCAGGGCAGGGTGAGCAGTTCTTC

v_gene: TRBV5-1
d_gene: TRBD2
j_gene: TRBJ2-3
abundance: .
CDR3aa: CASTSSGLAESTDTQYF
CDR3nt: TGCGCCAGCACCTCCTCTGGACTAGCGGAGAGCACAGATACGCAGTATTTT

v_gene: TRBV5-1
d_gene: TRBD2
j_gene: TRBJ2-1
abundance: .
CDR3aa: CASSSSGGYNEQFF
CDR3nt: TGCGCCAGCAGCTCTAGCGGGGGCTACAATGAGCAGTTCTTC

v_gene: TRBV18
d_gene: TRBD1
j_gene: TRBJ2-5
abundance: .
CDR3aa: CASSPRSRTGQETQYF
CDR3nt: TGTGCCAGCTCACCACGGTCTAGGACAGGGCAAGAGACCCAGTACTTC

v_gene: TRBV13
d_gene: TRBD2
j_gene: TRBJ2-3
abundance: .
CDR3aa: CASSKRTSAQSDTQYF
CDR3nt: TGTGCCAGCAGCAAACGGACTAGCGCTCAATCAGATACGCAGTATTTT

v_gene: TRBV27
d_gene: .
j_gene: TRBJ1-1
abundance: .
CDR3aa: CASSQLRGGGNTEAFF
CDR3nt: TGTGCCAGCAGCCAATTACGGGGAGGGGGGAACACTGAAGCTTTCTTT

v_gene: TRBV6-5
d_gene: TRBD1
j_gene: TRBJ2-3
abundance: .
CDR3aa: CASSGDSSTDTQYF
CDR3nt: TGTGCCAGCAGTGGGGACAGTAGCACAGATACGCAGTATTTT

v_gene: TRBV5-1
d_gene: TRBD2
j_gene: TRBJ2-5
abundance: few
CDR3aa: CASSRGAGGGETQYF
CDR3nt: TGCGCCAGCAGCCGGGGAGCGGGAGGGGGAGAGACCCAGTACTTC

v_gene: TRBV25-1
d_gene: TRBD1
j_gene: TRBJ1-4
abundance: .
CDR3aa: CASRGQGYTNEKLFF
CDR3nt: TGTGCCAGCAGAGGACAGGGGTATACTAATGAAAAACTGTTTTTT

v_gene: TRBV11-2
d_gene: TRBD2
j_gene: TRBJ2-5
abundance: .
CDR3aa: CASSQPGLAGETQYF
CDR3nt: TGTGCCAGCAGCCAACCGGGACTAGCGGGAGAAACCCAGTACTTC

v_gene: TRBV21-1
d_gene: .
j_gene: TRBJ2-2
abundance: .
CDR3aa: CASSKALRAAQGGELFF
CDR3nt: TGTGCCAGCAGCAAAGCGCTAAGGGCAGCCCAGGGCGGGGAGCTGTTTTTT

v_gene: TRBV29-1
d_gene: .
j_gene: TRBJ1-1
abundance: once
CDR3aa: CSVVPRGTEAFF
CDR3nt: TGCAGCGTTGTACCCCGGGGCACTGAAGCTTTCTTT

v_gene: TRBV7-2
d_gene: TRBD1
j_gene: TRBJ2-3
abundance: .
CDR3aa: CASSSRQGGTDTQYF
CDR3nt: TGTGCCAGCAGCTCCCGACAGGGAGGCACAGATACGCAGTATTTT

v_gene: TRBV5-1
d_gene: TRBD2
j_gene: TRBJ2-7
abundance: .
CDR3aa: CASSLTAGGGYEQYF
CDR3nt: TGCGCCAGCAGCTTGACGGCGGGAGGGGGCTACGAGCAGTACTTC

v_gene: TRBV5-4
d_gene: TRBD2
j_gene: TRBJ2-3
abundance: .
CDR3aa: CASSLARGADTQYF
CDR3nt: TGTGCCAGCAGCTTGGCCCGGGGGGCAGATACGCAGTATTTT

v_gene: TRBV4-1
d_gene: .
j_gene: TRBJ2-7
abundance: few
CDR3aa: CASSVNTASEPYEQYF
CDR3nt: TGCGCCAGCAGCGTAAATACAGCCTCCGAGCCCTACGAGCAGTACTTC

v_gene: TRBV9
d_gene: TRBD1
j_gene: TRBJ2-5
abundance: .
CDR3aa: CASSTDRGHETQYF
CDR3nt: TGTGCCAGCAGCACGGACAGGGGGCACGAGACCCAGTACTTC

v_gene: TRBV5-1
d_gene: TRBD2
j_gene: TRBJ2-3
abundance: medium-sized
CDR3aa: CASSPGLALSDTQYF
CDR3nt: TGCGCCAGCAGCCCGGGACTAGCCTTATCAGATACGCAGTATTTT

v_gene: TRBV29-1
d_gene: TRBD2
j_gene: TRBJ2-7
abundance: .
CDR3aa: CSVEARGGTYEQYF
CDR3nt: TGCAGCGTTGAAGCACGGGGGGGAACCTACGAGCAGTACTTC

v_gene: TRBV27
d_gene: TRBD2
j_gene: TRBJ2-3
abundance: .
CDR3aa: CASKILTSGTQYF
CDR3nt: TGTGCCAGCAAAATTCTGACTAGCGGTACGCAGTATTTT

v_gene: TRBV2
d_gene: .
j_gene: TRBJ2-2
abundance: .
CDR3aa: CASSRILVGNTGELFF
CDR3nt: TGTGCCAGCAGTCGTATACTAGTGGGGAACACCGGGGAGCTGTTTTTT

v_gene: TRBV6-1
d_gene: .
j_gene: TRBJ2-2
abundance: .
CDR3aa: CASSEVRELFF
CDR3nt: TGTGCCAGCAGTGAAGTCAGGGAGCTGTTTTTT

v_gene: TRBV7-7
d_gene: .
j_gene: TRBJ2-3
abundance: .
CDR3aa: CASSLGAVGDTQYF
CDR3nt: TGTGCCAGCAGCTTAGGGGCCGTCGGAGATACGCAGTATTTT